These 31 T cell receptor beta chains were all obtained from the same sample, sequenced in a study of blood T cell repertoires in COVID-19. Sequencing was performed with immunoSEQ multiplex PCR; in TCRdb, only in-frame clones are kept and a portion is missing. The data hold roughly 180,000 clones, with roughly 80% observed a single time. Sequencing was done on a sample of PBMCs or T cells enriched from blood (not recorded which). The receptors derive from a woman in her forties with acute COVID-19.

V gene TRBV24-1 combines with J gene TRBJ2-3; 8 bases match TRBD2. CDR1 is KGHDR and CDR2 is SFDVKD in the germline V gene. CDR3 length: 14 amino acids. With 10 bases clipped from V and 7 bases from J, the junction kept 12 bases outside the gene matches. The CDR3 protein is CATPGRDGKYTQYF. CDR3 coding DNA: TGTGCCACACCCGGGAGGGACGGGAAATATACGCAGTATTTT.

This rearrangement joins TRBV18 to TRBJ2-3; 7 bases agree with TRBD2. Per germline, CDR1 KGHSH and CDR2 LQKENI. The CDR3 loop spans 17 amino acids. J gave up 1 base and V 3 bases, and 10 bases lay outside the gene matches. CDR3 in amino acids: CASSPKGPSGRTDTQYF. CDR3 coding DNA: TGTGCCAGCTCACCTAAAGGACCTAGCGGTCGCACAGATACGCAGTATTTT.

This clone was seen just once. The CDR3: CATSDSKASGELFF. The CDR3 DNA is TGTGCCACCAGTGATTCGAAGGCTAGCGGGGAGCTGTTTTTT. The chain links TRBV24-1 to TRBJ2-2; D unclear. The CDR3 contains 14 residues. The germline V gene encodes CDR1 KGHDR and CDR2 SFDVKD. V was trimmed by 2 bases and J by 7 bases, leaving 10 bases between them.

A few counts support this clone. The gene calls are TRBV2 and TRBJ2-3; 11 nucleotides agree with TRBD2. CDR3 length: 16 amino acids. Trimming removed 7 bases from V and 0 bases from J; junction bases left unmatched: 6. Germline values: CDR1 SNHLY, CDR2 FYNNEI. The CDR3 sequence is CASTQLAGASTDTQYF. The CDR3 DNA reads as TGTGCCAGCACCCAACTAGCGGGAGCAAGCACAGATACGCAGTATTTT. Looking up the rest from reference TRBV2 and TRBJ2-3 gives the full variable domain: EPEVTQTPSHQVTQMGQEVILRCVPISNHLYFYWYRQILGQKVEFLVSFYNNEISEKSEIFDDQFSVERPDGSNFTLKIRSTKLEDSAMYFCASTQLAGASTDTQYFGPGTRLTVL.

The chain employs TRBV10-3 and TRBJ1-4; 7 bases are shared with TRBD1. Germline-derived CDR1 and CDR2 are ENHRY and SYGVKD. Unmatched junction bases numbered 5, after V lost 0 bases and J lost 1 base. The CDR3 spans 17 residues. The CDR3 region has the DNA TGTGCCATCAGTGAGTCAGGCAGGACAGGAACTAATGAAAAACTGTTTTTT. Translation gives CAISESGRTGTNEKLFF.

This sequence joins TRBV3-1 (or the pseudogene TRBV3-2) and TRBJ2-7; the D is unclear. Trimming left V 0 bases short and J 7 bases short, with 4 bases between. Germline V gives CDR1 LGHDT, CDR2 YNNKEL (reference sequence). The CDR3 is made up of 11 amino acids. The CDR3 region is CASSQDREQYF. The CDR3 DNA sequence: TGTGCCAGCAGCCAAGACCGGGAGCAGTACTTC.

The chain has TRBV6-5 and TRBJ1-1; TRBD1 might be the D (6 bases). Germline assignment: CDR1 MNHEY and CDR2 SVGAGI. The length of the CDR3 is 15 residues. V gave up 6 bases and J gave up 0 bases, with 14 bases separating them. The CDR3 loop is CASSRGGVMNTEAFF. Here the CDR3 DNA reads TGTGCCAGCAGCCGAGGGGGAGTAATGAACACTGAAGCTTTCTTT.

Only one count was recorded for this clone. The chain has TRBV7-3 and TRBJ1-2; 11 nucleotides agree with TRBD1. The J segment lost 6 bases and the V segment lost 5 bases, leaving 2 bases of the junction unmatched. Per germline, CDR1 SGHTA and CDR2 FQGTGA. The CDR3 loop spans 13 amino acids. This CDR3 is CASSPGQGDGYTF. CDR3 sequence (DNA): TGTGCCAGCAGCCCGGGACAGGGGGATGGCTACACCTTC.

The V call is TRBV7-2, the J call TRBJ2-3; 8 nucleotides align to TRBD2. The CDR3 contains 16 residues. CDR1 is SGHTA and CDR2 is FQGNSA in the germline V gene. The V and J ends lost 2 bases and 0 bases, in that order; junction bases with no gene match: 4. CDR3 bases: TGTGCCAGCAGCTTATTTAGCGGGATTAGCACAGATACGCAGTATTTT. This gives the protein CASSLFSGISTDTQYF.

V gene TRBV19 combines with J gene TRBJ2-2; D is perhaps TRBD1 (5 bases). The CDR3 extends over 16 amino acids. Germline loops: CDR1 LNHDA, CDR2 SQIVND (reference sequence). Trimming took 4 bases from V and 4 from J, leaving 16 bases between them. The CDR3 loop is CASSTSESRVTGELFF. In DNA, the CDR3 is TGTGCCAGTAGTACCTCAGAATCCAGGGTCACCGGGGAGCTGTTTTTT. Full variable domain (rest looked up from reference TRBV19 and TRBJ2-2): DGGITQSPKYLFRKEGQNVTLSCEQNLNHDAMYWYRQDPGQGLRLIYYSQIVNDFQKGDIAEGYSVSREKKESFPLTVTSAQKNPTAFYLCASSTSESRVTGELFFGEGSRLTVL.

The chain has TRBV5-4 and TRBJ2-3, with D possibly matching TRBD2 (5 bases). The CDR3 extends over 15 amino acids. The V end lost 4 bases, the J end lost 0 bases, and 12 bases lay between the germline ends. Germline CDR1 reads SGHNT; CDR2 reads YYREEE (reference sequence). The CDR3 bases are TGTGCCAGCAGCGCTAGCCCTACTAGCACAGATACGCAGTATTTT. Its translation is CASSASPTSTDTQYF.

As DNA, the CDR3 is TGCAGCGTCCGGACTAGCCCTTCCTACAATGAGCAGTTCTTC. Protein product: CSVRTSPSYNEQFF. The chain employs TRBV29-1 and TRBJ2-1; 8 bases agree with TRBD2. Germline V gene lookup returns CDR1 SQVTM and CDR2 ANQGSEA. Trimming cost V 6 bases and J 1 base; bases outside gene matches: 5. The CDR3 covers 14 residues.

The CDR3 coding sequence is TGTGCCAGCAGATCAAGCGCTGGAAACACCATATATTTT. Its translation: CASRSSAGNTIYF. The chain is built from TRBV6-1 and TRBJ1-3; D remains unclear. Per the germline V gene, CDR1 is MNHNS and CDR2 is SASEGT. This CDR3 region has 13 residues. Trimming pared 6 bases from V and 2 bases from J, leaving 8 bases between.

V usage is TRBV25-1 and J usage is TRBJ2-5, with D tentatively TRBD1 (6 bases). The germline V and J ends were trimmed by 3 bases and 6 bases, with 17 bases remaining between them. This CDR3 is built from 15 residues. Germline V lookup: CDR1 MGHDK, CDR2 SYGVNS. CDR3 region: CASSEGTTTGKTQYF. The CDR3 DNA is TGTGCCAGCAGTGAGGGAACCACGACAGGAAAGACCCAGTACTTC. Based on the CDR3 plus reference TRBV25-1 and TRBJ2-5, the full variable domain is EADIYQTPRYLVIGTGKKITLECSQTMGHDKMYWYQQDPGMELHLIHYSYGVNSTEKGDLSSESTVSRIRTEHFPLTLESARPSHTSQYLCASSEGTTTGKTQYFGPGTRLLVL.

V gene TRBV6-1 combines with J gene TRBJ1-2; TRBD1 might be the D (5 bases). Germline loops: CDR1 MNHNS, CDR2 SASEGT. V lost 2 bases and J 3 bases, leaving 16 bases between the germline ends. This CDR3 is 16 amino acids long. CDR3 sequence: CASSESAGGEDYGYTF. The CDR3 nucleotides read TGTGCCAGCAGTGAATCGGCTGGAGGGGAGGACTATGGCTACACCTTC.

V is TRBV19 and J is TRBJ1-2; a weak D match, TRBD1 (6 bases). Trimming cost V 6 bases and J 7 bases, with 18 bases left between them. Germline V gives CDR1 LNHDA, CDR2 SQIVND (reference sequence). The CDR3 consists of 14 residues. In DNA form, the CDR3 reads TGTGCCAGTAGAGAGGTAGGGGGTCGCGGTGGCTACACCTTC. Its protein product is CASREVGGRGGYTF.

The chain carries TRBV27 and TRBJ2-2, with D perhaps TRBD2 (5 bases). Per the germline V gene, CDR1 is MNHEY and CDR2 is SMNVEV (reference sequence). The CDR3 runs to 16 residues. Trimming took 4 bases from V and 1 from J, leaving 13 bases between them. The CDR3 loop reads CASSSRTGKNTGELFF. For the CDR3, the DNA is TGTGCCAGCAGTTCCCGGACTGGCAAGAACACCGGGGAGCTGTTTTTT.

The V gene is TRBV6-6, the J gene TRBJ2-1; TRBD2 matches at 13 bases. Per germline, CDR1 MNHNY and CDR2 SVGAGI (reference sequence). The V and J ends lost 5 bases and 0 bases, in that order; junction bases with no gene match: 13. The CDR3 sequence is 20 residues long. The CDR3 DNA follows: TGTGCCAGCAGTCATTCCACGGGACTAGCGGGGCCGAGCTCCTACAATGAGCAGTTCTTC. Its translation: CASSHSTGLAGPSSYNEQFF.

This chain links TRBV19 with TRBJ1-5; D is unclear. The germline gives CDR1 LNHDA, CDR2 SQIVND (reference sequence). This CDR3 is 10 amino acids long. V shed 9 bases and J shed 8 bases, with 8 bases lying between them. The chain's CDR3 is CARGGEPQHF. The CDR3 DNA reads TGTGCCAGGGGAGGTGAGCCCCAGCATTTT.

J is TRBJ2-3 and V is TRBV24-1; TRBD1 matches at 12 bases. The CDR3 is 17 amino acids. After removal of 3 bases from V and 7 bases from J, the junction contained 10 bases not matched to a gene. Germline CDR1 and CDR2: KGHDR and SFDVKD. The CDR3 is CATSDHLRDRGLHTQYF. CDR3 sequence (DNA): TGTGCCACCAGTGATCACCTCCGGGACAGGGGGCTTCATACGCAGTATTTT.

CDR3 amino acids: CASSITSGLAGNNEQFF. In nucleotides, the CDR3 is TGTGCCAGTAGTATAACGTCGGGACTAGCGGGAAACAATGAGCAGTTCTTC. V gene TRBV19 combines with J gene TRBJ2-1; TRBD2 matches at 13 bases. Germline trimming cut 2 bases from V and 5 bases from J; bases unmatched to any gene: 6. The CDR3 has 17 amino acids. Germline lookup yields CDR1 LNHDA and CDR2 SQIVND (reference sequence).

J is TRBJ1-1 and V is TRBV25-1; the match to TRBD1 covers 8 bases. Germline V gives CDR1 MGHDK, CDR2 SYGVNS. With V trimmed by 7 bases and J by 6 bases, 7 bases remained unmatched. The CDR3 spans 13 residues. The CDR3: CASTRDRYAEAFF. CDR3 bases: TGTGCCAGCACCCGGGACAGGTACGCTGAAGCTTTCTTT.

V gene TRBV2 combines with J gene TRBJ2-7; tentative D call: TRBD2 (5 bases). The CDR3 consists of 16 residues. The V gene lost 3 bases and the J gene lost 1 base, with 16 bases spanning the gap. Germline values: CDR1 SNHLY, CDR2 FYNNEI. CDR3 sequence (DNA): TGTGCCAGCAGTGACCTGGCTAGCTCCCATTCCTACGAGCAGTACGTC. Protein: CASSDLASSHSYEQYV.

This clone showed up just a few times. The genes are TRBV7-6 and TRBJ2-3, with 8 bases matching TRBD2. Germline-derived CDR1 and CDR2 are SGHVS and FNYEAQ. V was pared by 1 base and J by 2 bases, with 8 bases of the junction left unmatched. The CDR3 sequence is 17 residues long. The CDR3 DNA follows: TGTGCCAGCAGCTTAGTAGCAGCGGGAGCGTACACAGATACGCAGTATTTT. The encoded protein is CASSLVAAGAYTDTQYF.

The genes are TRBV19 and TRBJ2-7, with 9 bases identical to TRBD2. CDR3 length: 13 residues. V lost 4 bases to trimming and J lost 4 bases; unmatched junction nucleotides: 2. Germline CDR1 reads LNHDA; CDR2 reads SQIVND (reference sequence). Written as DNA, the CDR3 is TGTGCCAGTAGTAGCGGGAGGGGGTACGAGCAGTACTTC. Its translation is CASSSGRGYEQYF. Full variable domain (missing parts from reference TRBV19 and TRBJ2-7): DGGITQSPKYLFRKEGQNVTLSCEQNLNHDAMYWYRQDPGQGLRLIYYSQIVNDFQKGDIAEGYSVSREKKESFPLTVTSAQKNPTAFYLCASSSGRGYEQYFGPGTRLTVT.

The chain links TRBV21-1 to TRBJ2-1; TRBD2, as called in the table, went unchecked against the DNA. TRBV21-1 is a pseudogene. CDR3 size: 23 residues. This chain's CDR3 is CASSIGKGVPGTTSSVIYNEQFF. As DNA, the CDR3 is TGTGCCAGCAGCATTGGTAAAGGTGTCCCCGGGACCACTTCTAGCGTGATCTACAATGAGCAGTTCTTC.

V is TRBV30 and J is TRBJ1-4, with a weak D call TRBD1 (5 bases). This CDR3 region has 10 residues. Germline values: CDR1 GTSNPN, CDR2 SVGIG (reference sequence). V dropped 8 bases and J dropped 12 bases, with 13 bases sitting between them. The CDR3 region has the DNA TGTGCCCTTAAGACGGGGGAACTGTTTTTT. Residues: CALKTGELFF.

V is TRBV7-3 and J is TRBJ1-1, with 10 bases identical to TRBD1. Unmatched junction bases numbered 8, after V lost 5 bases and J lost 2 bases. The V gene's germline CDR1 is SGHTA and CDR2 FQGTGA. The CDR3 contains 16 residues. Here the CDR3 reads CASSPSGTGENTEAFF. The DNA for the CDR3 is TGTGCCAGCAGCCCGTCTGGGACAGGGGAAAACACTGAAGCTTTCTTT. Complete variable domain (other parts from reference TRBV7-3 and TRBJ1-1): GAGVSQTPSNKVTEKGKYVELRCDPISGHTALYWYRQSLGQGPEFLIYFQGTGAADDSGLPNDRFFAVRPEGSVSTLKIQRTERGDSAVYLCASSPSGTGENTEAFFGQGTRLTVV.

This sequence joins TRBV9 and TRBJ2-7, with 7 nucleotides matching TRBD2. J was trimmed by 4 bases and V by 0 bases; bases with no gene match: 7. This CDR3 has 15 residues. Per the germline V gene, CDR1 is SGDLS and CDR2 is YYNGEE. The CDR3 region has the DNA TGTGCCAGCAGCGTAGGTGGCGGGAGAAGTTACGAGCAGTACTTC. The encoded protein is CASSVGGGRSYEQYF.

CDR3 nucleotide sequence: TGTGCCAGCAGCCAAGAATTGCCTAGCGGAGCCTCCTCCTACGAGCAGTACTTC. Translated: CASSQELPSGASSYEQYF. The chain employs TRBV4-2 and TRBJ2-7; 7 nucleotides match TRBD2. Germline values: CDR1 LGHNA, CDR2 YNFKEQ. The CDR3 runs 18 residues. V shed 0 bases and J 0 bases; nucleotides not matched to a gene: 11.

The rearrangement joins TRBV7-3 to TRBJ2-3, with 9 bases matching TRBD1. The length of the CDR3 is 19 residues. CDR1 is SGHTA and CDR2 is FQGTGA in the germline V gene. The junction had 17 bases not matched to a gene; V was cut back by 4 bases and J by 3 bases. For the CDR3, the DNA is TGTGCCAGCAGCTCGCCGAGTCCCGGGACAGGGAATGGGACAGATACGCAGTATTTT. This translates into CASSSPSPGTGNGTDTQYF.